Following are 32 T cell receptor beta chains from one sample sequenced in a study of CD8 T cells in Susac syndrome. The authors reverse transcribed roughly 0.5 to 1 ug RNA with random hexamers. Using its own MiXCR run on the immunoSEQ multiplex PCR reads, TCRdb lists one record per CDR3 protein. The sample records roughly 150,000 distinct CDR3 sequences, around 96% being singletons. Material for sequencing was CD8+ T cells from PBMCs. These receptors originate from a human donor with multiple sclerosis.

The CDR3 DNA reads TGCAGCGCCGGAGGGTCCGGATCCTATGGCTACACCTTC. Amino acid sequence: CSAGGSGSYGYTF. The chain employs TRBV29-1 and TRBJ1-2, with D unclear. This CDR3 has 13 amino acids. CDR1 and CDR2 (germline): SQVTM, ANQGSEA. V shed 7 bases and J shed 4 bases, with 16 bases lying between them.

V is TRBV7-9 and J is TRBJ1-2; tentatively, D is TRBD1 (6 bases). V was pared by 2 bases and J by 2 bases, with 12 bases between. CDR1 is SEHNR and CDR2 is FQNEAQ in the germline V gene (reference sequence). The CDR3 totals 15 residues. CDR3: CASSLPGAANYGYTF. The CDR3 DNA is TGTGCCAGCAGCTTACCAGGGGCCGCAAACTATGGCTACACCTTC.

This clonotype was observed once. The gene calls are TRBV7-9 and TRBJ2-6; D may correspond to TRBD1 or TRBD2 (6 bases each). The germline CDR1 and CDR2 sequences are SEHNR and FQNEAQ (reference sequence). This CDR3 comprises 15 residues. V was pared by 8 bases and J by 0 bases, with 11 bases between. CDR3 sequence: CASGGPNSGANVLTF. The CDR3 DNA is TGTGCCAGCGGGGGGCCAAACTCTGGGGCCAACGTCCTGACTTTC.

The chain links TRBV23-1 to TRBJ1-3; a weak D match, TRBD1 (5 bases). TRBV23-1 carries the ORF label, with uncertain function. The CDR3 is made up of 17 amino acids. Trimming took 5 bases from V and 4 from J, leaving 21 bases between them. For the CDR3, the DNA is TGCGCCAGCAGTACCCCGGGACCGTATCAGGCAGGAAACACCATATATTTT. It encodes CASSTPGPYQAGNTIYF.

V is TRBV29-1 and J is TRBJ2-7; D tentatively reads TRBD1 or TRBD2 (6 bases each). Germline V gene sequence: CDR1 SQVTM, CDR2 ANQGSEA. V was clipped by 3 bases and J by 3 bases, with 18 bases between them. CDR3 length: 15 amino acids. The CDR3 here is CSVEELGGPLYEQYF. Here the CDR3 DNA reads TGCAGCGTTGAGGAATTGGGGGGCCCCCTCTACGAGCAGTACTTC.

This rearrangement joins TRBV15 to TRBJ2-5; possibly TRBD2 for D (7 bases). V lost 0 bases and J 2 bases, leaving 28 bases between the germline ends. This CDR3 has 21 residues. Per germline, CDR1 LNHNV and CDR2 YYDKDF (reference sequence). The CDR3 nucleotides are TGTGCCACCAGCAGAGATCTGTTGATGAGGGGGGGCTTTATGGGTCAAGAGACCCAGTACTTC. This gives the protein CATSRDLLMRGGFMGQETQYF.

The V and J genes are TRBV7-3 and TRBJ1-2; no firm D call. This CDR3 is 15 amino acids long. V lost 1 base and J lost 0, with 9 bases in between. Germline CDR1 SGHTA, CDR2 FQGTGA. CDR3 sequence reads: CASSLIQITNYGYTF. The CDR3 nucleotides read TGTGCCAGCAGCTTAATCCAGATCACTAACTATGGCTACACCTTC.

Only one count was recorded for this clonotype. The chain joins TRBV30 to TRBJ2-7, with D hard to call. The CDR3 contains 11 residues. Germline V CDR1 and CDR2: GTSNPN, SVGIG (reference sequence). Trimming pared 1 base from V and 6 bases from J, leaving 7 bases between. The CDR3 region is CAWSAGLEQYF. In DNA, the CDR3 is TGTGCCTGGAGTGCTGGGCTCGAGCAGTACTTC.

This chain connects TRBV4-3 to TRBJ2-7; D might be TRBD1 (5 bases). This CDR3 is built from 15 residues. The germline CDR1 and CDR2 sequences are LGHNA and YSLEER. Trimming left V 1 base short and J 2 bases short, with 12 bases between. CDR3 in amino acids: CASSQGIRATYEQYF. The DNA of the CDR3 is TGCGCCAGCAGCCAAGGAATCAGGGCGACCTACGAGCAGTACTTC.

The chain joins TRBV7-2 to TRBJ1-2; the match to TRBD1 covers 8 bases. Germline assignment: CDR1 SGHTA and CDR2 FQGNSA. CDR3 size: 13 residues. The V segment lost 5 bases and the J segment 6 bases; nucleotides outside the gene matches: 5. CDR3 in amino acids: CASSPRTGHGYTF. The CDR3, as DNA: TGTGCCAGCAGCCCCCGGACAGGGCATGGCTACACCTTC.

The chain has TRBV6-2 or TRBV6-3 and TRBJ2-1, with TRBD2 matching over 10 bases. J lost 6 bases, V lost 7 bases, and 12 bases had no gene match. CDR1 is MNHEY, CDR2 SVGEGT, per germline. The CDR3 length is 16 residues. The CDR3 reads CASITPMASGSNEQFF. CDR3 coding DNA: TGTGCCAGCATCACCCCCATGGCTAGCGGGAGCAATGAGCAGTTCTTC.

In this sample, this clonotype turned up once. The J gene is TRBJ2-1, the V gene TRBV3-1; the match to TRBD2 covers 7 bases. Germline trimming cut 0 bases from V and 3 bases from J; bases unmatched to any gene: 2. CDR3 length equals 15 residues. Germline CDR1 LGHDT, CDR2 YNNKEL (reference sequence). The CDR3 coding sequence is TGTGCCAGCAGCCAAGATGCGGGGGTCTACAATGAGCAGTTCTTC. Translated: CASSQDAGVYNEQFF.

The chain is built from TRBV20-1 and TRBJ1-1, with TRBD1 matching 8 bases. Trimming cost V 3 bases and J 8 bases; bases outside gene matches: 11. Germline V gene lookup returns CDR1 DFQATT and CDR2 SNEGSKA (reference sequence). CDR3 length: 14 residues. The chain's CDR3 is CSARSRDRYHEAFF. The CDR3 DNA reads TGCAGTGCTAGGTCCCGGGACAGGTACCACGAAGCTTTCTTT.

The chain is built from TRBV23-1 and TRBJ2-5, with D tentatively TRBD2 (5 bases). TRBV23-1 is identified as an open reading frame with a role that is uncertain. V was shortened by 6 bases and J by 6 bases, with 14 bases between the two germline ends. The CDR3 has 13 residues. The CDR3 coding sequence is TGCGCCAGCAGGCGGGCGGATCTGCAGACCCAGTACTTC. Its translation: CASRRADLQTQYF.

The chain carries TRBV12-3 or TRBV12-4 and TRBJ2-3; 8 nucleotides agree with TRBD1. There are 15 residues in the CDR3. J was trimmed by 2 bases and V by 5 bases; bases with no gene match: 6. Here the CDR3 reads CASSADRVSTDTQYF. CDR3 coding DNA: TGTGCCAGCAGTGCGGACAGGGTGTCCACAGATACGCAGTATTTT.

The chain joins TRBV20-1 to TRBJ1-2; weak D call: TRBD1 (6 bases). The CDR3 is 14 residues long. In germline, CDR1 is DFQATT, CDR2 SNEGSKA (reference sequence). The V end lost 7 bases, the J end lost 6 bases, and 21 bases lay between the germline ends. Here the CDR3 reads CSVGFRGLGDGYTF. CDR3 nucleotide sequence: TGCAGTGTAGGTTTCCGGGGGCTAGGTGATGGCTACACCTTC.

This clonotype was seen once. The chain is built from TRBV12-5 and TRBJ2-5, with D unresolved. V was cut by 4 bases and J by 2 bases, with 14 bases left in between. Germline V gene data show CDR1 as LGHNT and CDR2 as FRNRAP. The CDR3 is made up of 15 amino acids. CDR3 DNA: TGTGCTAGTGGTTCCCCCGCGATAAGGCAAGAGACCCAGTACTTC. The encoded protein is CASGSPAIRQETQYF.

The chain recombines TRBV7-9 with TRBJ2-1; TRBD2 is a possible D gene (6 bases). Germline V lookup: CDR1 SEHNR, CDR2 FQNEAQ (reference sequence). Trimming took 2 bases from V and 5 from J, leaving 10 bases between them. CDR3 size: 14 residues. The CDR3 protein is CASSLTSSNNEQFF. The CDR3 DNA is TGTGCCAGCAGCTTAACTAGCTCGAACAATGAGCAGTTCTTC.

The chain uses TRBV9 and TRBJ2-1, with a tentative D call TRBD1 (6 bases). The CDR3 loop spans 14 amino acids. CDR1 is SGDLS, CDR2 YYNGEE, per germline. Trimming shortened V by 5 bases and J by 6 bases, and 15 bases separated the two germline ends. The CDR3 sequence: CASSLEGVSNEQFF. The CDR3 region has the DNA TGTGCCAGCAGTCTTGAGGGGGTCTCCAATGAGCAGTTCTTC.

The chain is built from TRBV25-1 and TRBJ1-1; D is ambiguous. Trimming pared 1 base from V and 8 bases from J, leaving 8 bases between. The CDR3 spans 12 residues. Germline V CDR1 and CDR2: MGHDK, SYGVNS. The CDR3 region has the DNA TGTGCCAGCAGTGAATTGCTAGGGGAAGCTTTCTTT. Translation gives CASSELLGEAFF.

The table lists this clonotype with a few counts. This chain connects TRBV5-6 to TRBJ1-2; no firm D call. Germline CDR1 and CDR2: SGHDT and YYEEEE. This CDR3 comprises 13 residues. V lost 1 base and J 2 bases, leaving 6 bases between the germline ends. The CDR3 DNA follows: TGTGCCAGCAGCTTGAGGGTCAACTATGGCTACACCTTC. It codes for CASSLRVNYGYTF.

The chain is built from TRBV13 and TRBJ2-7, with a possible D match to TRBD1 (5 bases). CDR3 length equals 14 residues. From germline, CDR1 is PRHDT and CDR2 FYEKMQ (reference sequence). V was pared by 1 base and J by 2 bases, with 9 bases between. Here the CDR3 reads CASSLEDRAYEQYF. Here the CDR3 DNA reads TGTGCCAGCAGCTTAGAAGACAGAGCCTACGAGCAGTACTTC. The whole variable domain, remainder taken from reference TRBV13 and TRBJ2-7, is AAGVIQSPRHLIKEKRETATLKCYPIPRHDTVYWYQQGPGQDPQFLISFYEKMQSDKGSIPDRFSAQQFSDYHSELNMSSLELGDSALYFCASSLEDRAYEQYFGPGTRLTVT.

The chain employs TRBV27 and TRBJ2-2; the D gene is possibly TRBD2 (6 bases). The germline gives CDR1 MNHEY, CDR2 SMNVEV (reference sequence). V lost 2 bases, J lost 7 bases, and 8 bases lay in between. CDR3 length equals 13 residues. The CDR3 coding sequence is TGTGCCAGCAGTTTAGGGGGGATCGGGGAGCTGTTTTTT. This gives the protein CASSLGGIGELFF.

This rearrangement joins TRBV7-9 to TRBJ1-2; D is possibly TRBD1 (5 bases). The CDR3 spans 16 residues. Germline CDR1 SEHNR, CDR2 FQNEAQ (reference sequence). V was shortened by 5 bases and J by 8 bases, with 24 bases between the two germline ends. The CDR3: CASSQARAEGLGGYTF. DNA for the CDR3: TGTGCCAGCAGCCAAGCCCGGGCCGAGGGACTGGGGGGCTACACCTTC.

The V gene is TRBV29-1, the J gene TRBJ2-3; D not certain. CDR3 length: 11 amino acids. V was trimmed by 5 bases and J by 3 bases, leaving 6 bases between them. The germline gives CDR1 SQVTM, CDR2 ANQGSEA. CDR3 residues: CSVLVTDTQYF. In nucleotides, the CDR3 is TGCAGCGTTCTTGTAACAGATACGCAGTATTTT.

This rearrangement joins TRBV4-1 to TRBJ2-7; 11 bases are a match to TRBD1. This CDR3 has 16 residues. With 4 bases clipped from V and 3 bases from J, the junction kept 8 bases outside the gene matches. Germline V CDR1 and CDR2: MGHRA, YSYEKL. The CDR3 DNA is TGCGCCAGCAGCCCGTACTTGGACAGGGGGCTCTACGAGCAGTACTTC. Translated: CASSPYLDRGLYEQYF.

The chain recombines TRBV20-1 with TRBJ2-1, with 10 positions matching TRBD1. Germline CDR1 DFQATT, CDR2 SNEGSKA (reference sequence). The CDR3 has 13 residues. V shed 5 bases, J shed 13 bases, and the junction held 11 bases outside the gene matches. CDR3 sequence reads: CSAHRTGGRFQFF. CDR3 DNA sequence: TGCAGTGCTCATCGGACAGGGGGTAGGTTCCAGTTCTTC.

V and J are TRBV29-1 and TRBJ2-6; 12 bases line up with TRBD1. With 2 bases clipped from V and 0 bases from J, the junction kept 11 bases outside the gene matches. The CDR3 runs to 20 residues. Germline values: CDR1 SQVTM, CDR2 ANQGSEA. CDR3 bases: TGCAGCGTTGAATCACGGGACAGGGGGCACTCTCTCTCTGGGGCCAACGTCCTGACTTTC. Its translation is CSVESRDRGHSLSGANVLTF.

The V gene is TRBV29-1, the J gene TRBJ1-2; TRBD1 might be the D (5 bases). Between the trimmed V and J ends, which lost 7 bases and 6 bases, there was a span of 15 bases. Germline V gives CDR1 SQVTM, CDR2 ANQGSEA. The CDR3 is made up of 12 amino acids. This chain's CDR3 is CSARATGHGYTF. The CDR3 coding sequence is TGCAGCGCCCGGGCCACGGGACATGGCTACACCTTC.

The gene calls are TRBV27 and TRBJ1-2; no firm D call. This CDR3 comprises 13 residues. Trimming shortened V by 2 bases and J by 9 bases, and 13 bases separated the two germline ends. Per the germline V gene, CDR1 is MNHEY and CDR2 is SMNVEV (reference sequence). CDR3 residues: CASSLGMSARYTF. The CDR3 DNA reads TGTGCCAGCAGTTTAGGGATGTCGGCTCGCTACACCTTC.

The chain combines TRBV9 with TRBJ2-1; D might be TRBD1 (5 bases). The length of the CDR3 is 15 residues. CDR1 and CDR2 from the germline V gene are SGDLS and YYNGEE. The ends were cut back, 0 bases at V and 5 bases at J, with 12 bases in the middle. This CDR3 reads CASSVGGARHNEQFF. CDR3 sequence (DNA): TGTGCCAGCAGCGTAGGTGGGGCCCGCCACAATGAGCAGTTCTTC.

CDR3 loop: CASGLPVLRGGYTF. In DNA form, the CDR3 reads TGTGCTAGTGGTCTCCCCGTCCTCCGGGGTGGCTACACCTTC. The V gene is TRBV12-5, the J gene TRBJ1-2; D is undetermined. Between the trimmed V and J ends, which lost 5 bases and 7 bases, there was a span of 17 bases. The germline CDR1 and CDR2 sequences are LGHNT and FRNRAP. The CDR3 runs 14 residues.